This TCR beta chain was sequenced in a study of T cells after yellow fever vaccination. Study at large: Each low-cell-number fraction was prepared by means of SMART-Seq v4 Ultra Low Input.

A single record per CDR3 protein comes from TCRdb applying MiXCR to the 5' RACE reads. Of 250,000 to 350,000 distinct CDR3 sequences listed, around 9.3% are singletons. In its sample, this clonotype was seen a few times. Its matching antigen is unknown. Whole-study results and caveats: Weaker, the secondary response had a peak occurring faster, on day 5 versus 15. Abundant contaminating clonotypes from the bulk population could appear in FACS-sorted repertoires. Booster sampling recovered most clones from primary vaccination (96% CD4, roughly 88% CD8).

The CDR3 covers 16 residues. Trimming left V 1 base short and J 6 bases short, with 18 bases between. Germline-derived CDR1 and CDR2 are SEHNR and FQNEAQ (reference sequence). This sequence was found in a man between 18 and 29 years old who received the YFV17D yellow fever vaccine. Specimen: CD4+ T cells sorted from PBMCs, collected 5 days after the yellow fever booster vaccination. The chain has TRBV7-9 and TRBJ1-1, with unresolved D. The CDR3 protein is CASSLGGSPVFAEAFF. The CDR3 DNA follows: TGTGCCAGCAGCTTAGGCGGTAGCCCCGTCTTCGCTGAAGCTTTCTTT.